Listed below are T cell receptor beta chains from one sample, sequenced in a study of metastatic and nonmetastatic thyroid tumors. Via MiXCR, TCRdb re-called the PCR reads. Of 40,000 or so clones listed, roughly 26% were seen once; the top ten hold about 8.9%. The source material was blood. Source of these receptors: a female donor with papillary thyroid cancer or a benign thyroid nodule (not recorded which). Some clones in this sample may be carry-over from other donors' samples. CDR3s include the opening cysteine and the closing phenylalanine or tryptophan. The order of the fields is clone size, V gene, D gene, J gene, CDR3 protein, CDR3 DNA. A D gene is named only where the DNA matches it firmly. A row's size may be missing; if present it is once, few, many or a size class.

clone_size: NA
v_call: TRBV7-6
d_call: NA
j_call: TRBJ2-1
cdr3_aa: CASSPFRDPSYNEQFF
cdr3_nt: TGTGCCAGCAGCCCGTTCCGGGACCCTTCCTACAATGAGCAGTTCTTC

clone_size: many
v_call: TRBV12-3/TRBV12-4
d_call: NA
j_call: TRBJ2-1
cdr3_aa: CASSHRRLSHNEQFF
cdr3_nt: TGTGCCAGCAGCCATCGTCGACTGAGCCACAATGAGCAGTTCTTC

clone_size: few
v_call: TRBV2
d_call: NA
j_call: TRBJ2-7
cdr3_aa: CASRGLSYEQYF
cdr3_nt: TGTGCCAGCAGGGGGCTGAGTTACGAGCAGTACTTC

clone_size: many
v_call: TRBV5-6
d_call: NA
j_call: TRBJ1-3
cdr3_aa: CASSSSPSGNTIYF
cdr3_nt: TGTGCCAGCAGTTCTAGTCCCTCTGGAAACACCATATATTTT

clone_size: many
v_call: TRBV6-5
d_call: NA
j_call: TRBJ2-7
cdr3_aa: CASSYLIGGDSYEQYF
cdr3_nt: TGTGCCAGCAGTTACCTTATTGGCGGGGACTCCTACGAGCAGTACTTC

clone_size: few
v_call: TRBV15
d_call: NA
j_call: TRBJ1-4
cdr3_aa: CATSRDQREKLFF
cdr3_nt: TGTGCCACCAGCAGAGATCAGAGGGAAAAACTGTTTTTT

clone_size: NA
v_call: TRBV9
d_call: NA
j_call: TRBJ2-2
cdr3_aa: CASSVGLEAGELFF
cdr3_nt: TGTGCCAGCAGCGTAGGATTAGAGGCCGGGGAGCTGTTTTTT

clone_size: NA
v_call: TRBV27
d_call: NA
j_call: TRBJ1-6
cdr3_aa: CASSFRQVNSPLHF
cdr3_nt: TGTGCCAGCAGTTTTCGGCAGGTTAATTCACCCCTCCACTTT

clone_size: many
v_call: TRBV7-2
d_call: NA
j_call: TRBJ1-5
cdr3_aa: CASSLTDYNQPQHF
cdr3_nt: TGTGCCAGCAGCTTAACAGACTACAATCAGCCCCAGCATTTT

clone_size: NA
v_call: TRBV3-1
d_call: NA
j_call: TRBJ1-2
cdr3_aa: CASSQEWGYGYTF
cdr3_nt: TGTGCCAGCAGCCAAGAGTGGGGTTATGGCTACACCTTC

clone_size: NA
v_call: TRBV19
d_call: NA
j_call: TRBJ2-2
cdr3_aa: CASSALQGYTGDLFF
cdr3_nt: TGTGCCAGTAGTGCCCTGCAGGGATACACCGGGGATCTGTTTTTT

clone_size: NA
v_call: TRBV6-1
d_call: NA
j_call: TRBJ2-2
cdr3_aa: CASSEGDTGELFF
cdr3_nt: TGTGCCAGCAGTGAAGGGGACACCGGGGAGCTGTTTTTT

clone_size: once
v_call: TRBV20-1
d_call: NA
j_call: TRBJ1-1
cdr3_aa: CSARDPGRVGEAFF
cdr3_nt: TGCAGTGCTAGAGACCCCGGGAGGGTGGGTGAAGCTTTCTTT

clone_size: many
v_call: TRBV12-3/TRBV12-4
d_call: NA
j_call: TRBJ2-1
cdr3_aa: CASSLGRDMASYNEQFF
cdr3_nt: TGTGCCAGCAGTTTAGGCCGGGACATGGCCTCCTACAATGAGCAGTTCTTC

clone_size: many
v_call: TRBV25-1
d_call: TRBD2
j_call: TRBJ2-1
cdr3_aa: CASSDPGLAEGPFYNEQFF
cdr3_nt: TGTGCCAGCAGTGACCCCGGACTAGCGGAAGGTCCGTTCTACAATGAGCAGTTCTTC

clone_size: few
v_call: TRBV6-6
d_call: NA
j_call: TRBJ2-7
cdr3_aa: CASSYTGTTYEQYF
cdr3_nt: TGTGCCAGCAGTTACACAGGGACTACCTACGAGCAGTACTTC

clone_size: NA
v_call: TRBV30
d_call: NA
j_call: TRBJ2-7
cdr3_aa: CAWSEGNEQYF
cdr3_nt: TGTGCCTGGAGTGAGGGGAACGAGCAGTACTTC

clone_size: NA
v_call: TRBV28
d_call: TRBD2
j_call: TRBJ2-4
cdr3_aa: CASSIAGVAKNIQYF
cdr3_nt: TGTGCCAGTTCCATAGCGGGTGTTGCCAAAAACATTCAGTACTTC

clone_size: few
v_call: TRBV10-3
d_call: NA
j_call: TRBJ1-2
cdr3_aa: CAISTQQGLGGYNF
cdr3_nt: TGTGCCATCAGTACACAACAGGGATTGGGTGGCTACAACTTC

clone_size: NA
v_call: TRBV4-3
d_call: TRBD2
j_call: TRBJ2-7
cdr3_aa: CASSQELAGANTYEQYF
cdr3_nt: TGCGCCAGCAGCCAAGAACTAGCGGGAGCGAATACCTACGAGCAGTACTTC

clone_size: NA
v_call: TRBV30
d_call: TRBD1
j_call: TRBJ1-6
cdr3_aa: CAWSVVTGVNSPLHF
cdr3_nt: TGTGCCTGGAGTGTTGTGACAGGGGTTAATTCACCCCTCCACTTT

clone_size: NA
v_call: TRBV7-2
d_call: TRBD1
j_call: TRBJ1-2
cdr3_aa: CASSLRKVDRGTNYGYTF
cdr3_nt: TGTGCCAGCAGCTTACGCAAAGTGGACAGGGGGACTAACTATGGCTACACCTTC

clone_size: NA
v_call: TRBV28
d_call: TRBD2
j_call: TRBJ2-7
cdr3_aa: CASSLAGGGDYEQYF
cdr3_nt: TGTGCCAGCAGTTTAGCGGGGGGCGGGGACTACGAGCAGTACTTC

clone_size: NA
v_call: TRBV7-9
d_call: NA
j_call: TRBJ2-7
cdr3_aa: CASSLEGGGYEQYF
cdr3_nt: TGTGCCAGCAGCTTAGAGGGGGGTGGGTACGAGCAGTACTTC

clone_size: NA
v_call: TRBV6-2/TRBV6-3
d_call: NA
j_call: TRBJ1-1
cdr3_aa: CASSYTHGQLNTEAFF
cdr3_nt: TGTGCCAGCAGTTACACCCACGGACAGCTGAACACTGAAGCTTTTTTT

clone_size: NA
v_call: TRBV7-2
d_call: TRBD2
j_call: TRBJ2-3
cdr3_aa: CASSQGGVTDTQYF
cdr3_nt: TGTGCCAGCAGCCAGGGAGGGGTGACAGATACGCAGTATTTT

clone_size: NA
v_call: TRBV3-1
d_call: TRBD1
j_call: TRBJ2-3
cdr3_aa: CAISQGSGTGYTDTQYF
cdr3_nt: TGTGCCATCAGCCAAGGCTCCGGGACAGGTTACACAGATACGCAGTATTTT

clone_size: few
v_call: TRBV30
d_call: TRBD2
j_call: TRBJ2-7
cdr3_aa: CALSAWTSAEQYF
cdr3_nt: TGTGCCTTGAGTGCCTGGACTAGCGCCGAGCAGTACTTC

clone_size: many
v_call: TRBV11-2
d_call: NA
j_call: TRBJ2-7
cdr3_aa: CASSSGWLSSYEQYF
cdr3_nt: TGTGCCAGCAGCTCGGGCTGGCTGAGCTCCTACGAGCAGTACTTC

clone_size: few
v_call: TRBV7-6
d_call: NA
j_call: TRBJ1-6
cdr3_aa: CASSHRNSPLHF
cdr3_nt: TGTGCCAGCAGCCACCGTAATTCACCCCTCCACTTT

clone_size: NA
v_call: TRBV6-2/TRBV6-3
d_call: TRBD2
j_call: TRBJ2-2
cdr3_aa: CASGLAGAGELFF
cdr3_nt: TGTGCCAGCGGACTAGCGGGAGCCGGGGAGCTGTTTTTT